The clone carrying this TCR beta chain was seen a single time. Trimming took 3 bases from V and 6 from J, leaving 12 bases between them. The CDR3 spans 14 residues. Germline V lookup: CDR1 KGHSH, CDR2 LQKENI. The sample comes from a study of blood T cell repertoires in COVID-19. Study in general: Donors in the United States, Italy and Spain gave samples during acute or convalescent COVID-19.

Here immunoSEQ multiplex PCR was the method, and the copy in TCRdb shows in-frame clones only, minus some. The sample gives 180,000 or so clones, about 83% of which show up once; about 6% is in the top ten. The chain combines TRBV18 with TRBJ2-1; tentative D call: TRBD1 (5 bases). Sequencing was carried out using PBMCs or T cells enriched from blood (not recorded which). This receptor was obtained from a man between 40 and 49 years old with acute COVID-19. CDR3 in amino acids: CASSPQGYGNEQFF. CDR3 DNA: TGTGCCAGCTCACCCCAGGGATATGGCAATGAGCAGTTCTTC.